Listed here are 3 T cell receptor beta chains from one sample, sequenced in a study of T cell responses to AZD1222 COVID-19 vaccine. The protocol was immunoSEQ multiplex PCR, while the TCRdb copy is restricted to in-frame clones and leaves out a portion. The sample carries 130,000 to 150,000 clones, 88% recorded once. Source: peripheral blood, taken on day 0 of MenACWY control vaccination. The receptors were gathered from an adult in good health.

The CDR3 loop is CASSPTENTEAFF. The CDR3 DNA is TGTGCCAGCAGCCCGACGGAGAACACTGAAGCTTTCTTT. The chain couples TRBV3-1 (or the pseudogene TRBV3-2) to TRBJ1-1; D is unclear. The CDR3 loop spans 13 amino acids. Per germline, CDR1 LGHDT and CDR2 YNNKEL (reference sequence). The V and J ends lost 4 bases and 1 base respectively, with 7 bases between them.

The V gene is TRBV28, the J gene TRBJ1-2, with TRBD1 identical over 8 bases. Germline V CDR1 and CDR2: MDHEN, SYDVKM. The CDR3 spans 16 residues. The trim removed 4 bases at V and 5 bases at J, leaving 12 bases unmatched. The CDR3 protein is CASSSSGDRGKYGYTF. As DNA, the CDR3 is TGTGCCAGCAGTTCCTCAGGTGACAGGGGAAAATATGGCTACACCTTC.

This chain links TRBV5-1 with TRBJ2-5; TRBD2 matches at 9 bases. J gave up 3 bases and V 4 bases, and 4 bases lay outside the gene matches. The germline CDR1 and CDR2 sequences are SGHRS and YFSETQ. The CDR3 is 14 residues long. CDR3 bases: TGCGCCAGCAGCCGGGCTAGCGGGAAAGAGACCCAGTACTTC. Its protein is CASSRASGKETQYF.